This section outlines one T cell receptor (beta chain) sequence together with its context. Its specificity is unknown. These data are taken from a study of radiotherapy plus CTLA-4 blockade in lung cancer. In the study overall: Objective responses were seen in around a sixth of patients, disease control in about 30%. General study points: How blood T cell clones changed early, along with interferon-beta, reportedly forecast response best. TCR clones originating in tumors grew in number in blood after radiotherapy plus ipilimumab.

Profiling relied on immunoSEQ multiplex PCR, and the TCRdb table lists in-frame clones only, not all of them. The sample lists tens of thousands of clones, around four fifths occurring once. Patients had chemo-refractory metastatic non-small-cell lung cancer and received focal radiation plus CTLA-4 blockade that used ipilimumab. Looked up from germline, CDR1 is KGHSH and CDR2 is LQKENI. The CDR3 extends over 13 amino acids. V was clipped by 4 bases and J by 0 bases, with 6 bases between them. The chain is built from TRBV18 and TRBJ1-1; D not certain. The sequences come from peripheral blood, collected from a patient treated with radiotherapy plus ipilimumab. The receptor was isolated from a human donor with non-small cell lung cancer whose response to radiotherapy plus ipilimumab could not be evaluated. The CDR3 DNA follows: TGTGCCAGCTCACGAACTATGAACACTGAAGCTTTCTTT. Translated, it gives CASSRTMNTEAFF.